The next 29 T cell receptor beta chains were all read from a single sample in a study of T cells in Graves' hyperthyroidism and ophthalmopathy (dated by TCRdb to about 2019). Receptors were amplified or captured by multiplex PCR. The sequencer was an Illumina HiSeq 2000. TCR beta CDR3 regions were amplified from RNA transcripts. For the first round of RT-PCR on the TCR CDR3, the HTBI primer set was used together with the Qiagen OneStep RT-PCR kit. The public reads were quality trimmed at Q25 with fastp and then assembled into clones with MiXCR by TCRdb, keeping productive beta chains. Rows merge per CDR3 protein into single entries with the most common DNA and genes. Present in this sample are around 450,000 distinct CDR3 sequences, roughly 14% of which were seen just once. Approximately 8% of the sample belongs to the ten largest clones. Input material: blood. The receptors were gathered from a woman aged 18-29 years with Graves' hyperthyroidism.

This sequence joins TRBV9 and TRBJ2-5; 9 bases map to TRBD2. The CDR3 extends over 13 amino acids. CDR1 SGDLS and CDR2 YYNGEE come from the germline V gene. With V trimmed by 5 bases and J by 9 bases, 8 bases remained unmatched. The CDR3 DNA sequence: TGTGCCAGCAGTACGGGGACTAGCCGCCCCCAGTACTTC. Protein product: CASSTGTSRPQYF.

This clonotype was seen at least ten times. The V gene is TRBV18, the J gene TRBJ1-1; no reliable D call. V lost 6 bases, J lost 1 base, and 6 bases lay in between. Germline V gene data show CDR1 as KGHSH and CDR2 as LQKENI. The CDR3 spans 12 residues. CDR3 sequence: CASSGRNTEAFF. As DNA, the CDR3 is TGTGCCAGCTCCGGTAGGAACACTGAAGCTTTCTTT. Full variable domain (outside the CDR3, taken from reference TRBV18 and TRBJ1-1): NAGVMQNPRHLVRRRGQEARLRCSPMKGHSHVYWYRQLPEEGLKFMVYLQKENIIDESGMPKERFSAEFPKEGPSILRIQQVVRGDSAAYFCASSGRNTEAFFGQGTRLTVV.

This clonotype was detected many times. The CDR3 reads CSASTGQGAYGYTF. In nucleotides, the CDR3 is TGCAGTGCTTCAACGGGACAGGGGGCCTATGGCTACACCTTC. The J gene is TRBJ1-2, the V gene TRBV20-1, with 12 bases that match TRBD1. CDR1 DFQATT and CDR2 SNEGSKA come from the germline V gene (reference sequence). The CDR3 consists of 14 residues. V was clipped by 5 bases and J by 4 bases; unmatched bases: 5.

There are many counts of this clonotype. The V gene is TRBV6-1, the J gene TRBJ1-5, with 7 bases aligning to TRBD1. V was pared by 7 bases and J by 2 bases, with 8 bases of the junction left unmatched. This CDR3 is built from 15 residues. The germline V gene encodes CDR1 MNHNS and CDR2 SASEGT. The CDR3 nucleotides read TGTGCCAGCACCCGACAGGGCTGGGGCAATCAGCCCCAGCATTTT. It yields the protein CASTRQGWGNQPQHF.

This clonotype was detected many times. The rearrangement uses TRBV5-1 and TRBJ1-1, with 7 nucleotides matching TRBD1. The junction had 4 bases not matched to a gene; V was cut back by 4 bases and J by 1 base. The germline CDR1 and CDR2 sequences are SGHRS and YFSETQ. This CDR3 contains 14 residues. The CDR3 nucleotides read TGCGCCAGCAGCACCGGACAGGAGAACACTGAAGCTTTCTTT. It specifies CASSTGQENTEAFF.

On this clonotype: A much larger clone sits a single nucleotide away, making a read error possible. V and J are TRBV18 and TRBJ1-2; TRBD1 matches at 7 bases. CDR1 and CDR2 from the germline V gene are KGHSH and LQKENI. J gave up 8 bases and V 6 bases, and 12 bases lay outside the gene matches. The CDR3 has 14 amino acids. CDR3 DNA: TGTGCCAGCTCGAACACAAGACAGGGAGAGGGCTACACCTTC. Translation: CASSNTRQGEGYTF.

This clonotype has only a few counts. At one of its ends the junction is not consistent with the germline gene, which may arise from a read error. The chain carries TRBV19 and TRBJ2-1, with D perhaps matching TRBD1 (6 bases). Germline V gene sequence: CDR1 LNHDA, CDR2 SQIVND (reference sequence). The CDR3 has 16 amino acids. The chain's CDR3 is CANSIQGPSFYNEQFF. The CDR3 bases are TGTGCCAATAGTATTCAGGGGCCTAGCTTCTACAATGAGCAGTTCTTC.

The rearrangement links TRBV7-8 to TRBJ2-7; 7 nucleotides agree with TRBD2. V dropped 5 bases and J dropped 5; count of bases not matched to a gene: 3. The CDR3 has 12 amino acids. Germline CDR1 and CDR2: SGHVS and FQNEAQ. CDR3 in DNA: TGTGCCAGCAGCCTACTAGCGAACGAGCAGTACTTC. Protein: CASSLLANEQYF.

The rearrangement links TRBV20-1 to TRBJ2-1, with TRBD2 as a possible D gene (6 bases). The germline CDR1 and CDR2 sequences are DFQATT and SNEGSKA (reference sequence). This CDR3 spans 12 amino acids. This CDR3 reads CMGGGSSGEQFF. CDR3 DNA: TGCATGGGCGGAGGGAGTTCTGGTGAGCAGTTCTTC.

In the case of this clonotype: A much larger clone is a single base away; this may be a read error. The chain carries TRBV7-3 and TRBJ2-1; 9 bases match TRBD2. V trimming: 8 bases; J trimming: 4 bases; junction bases outside the gene matches: 9. Germline assignment: CDR1 SGHTA and CDR2 FQGTGA. The CDR3 loop spans 15 amino acids. The CDR3 region has the DNA TGTGCCAGCTGCATTTTAGCGGGGGCATACAATGAGCAGTTCTTC. It yields the protein CASCILAGAYNEQFF.

This clonotype was recorded at least ten times. The chain carries TRBV28 and TRBJ2-7; D not resolved. Germline V gene data show CDR1 as MDHEN and CDR2 as SYDVKM. CDR3 size: 13 residues. Trimming cost V 4 bases and J 1 base, with 8 bases left between them. The CDR3 bases are TGTGCCAGCAGTTGGGCCGGGTCCTACGAGCAGTACTTC. It yields the protein CASSWAGSYEQYF.

This clonotype appeared a few times. J is TRBJ1-5 and V is TRBV6-1; no reliable D call. This CDR3 spans 14 amino acids. Trimming shortened V by 6 bases and J by 3 bases, and 12 bases separated the two germline ends. Germline CDR1 reads MNHNS; CDR2 reads SASEGT. The CDR3 loop is CASSPRELNQPQHF. The DNA of the CDR3 is TGTGCCAGCAGCCCCCGGGAGCTCAATCAGCCCCAGCATTTT.

This clonotype has at least ten counts. V and J are TRBV30 and TRBJ1-1, with no clear D. This CDR3 is 10 amino acids long. CDR1 and CDR2 from the germline V gene are GTSNPN and SVGIG (reference sequence). With 2 bases removed from V and 8 bases from J, the gap between germline ends came to 6 bases. CDR3: CAWSKLEAFF. CDR3 nucleotides: TGTGCCTGGAGTAAATTAGAAGCTTTCTTT.

This clonotype was detected many times. The rearrangement joins TRBV3-1 to TRBJ2-3, with a tentative D call TRBD2 (7 bases). V was pared by 4 bases and J by 4 bases, with 30 bases between. This CDR3 contains 20 residues. Germline lookup yields CDR1 LGHDT and CDR2 YNNKEL (reference sequence). The CDR3 DNA follows: TGTGCCAGCAGCCCCCCCCTGTGGGGGGGCGCGGGTCCCAGGGCAGATACGCAGTATTTT. This codes for CASSPPLWGGAGPRADTQYF.

The rearrangement uses TRBV19 and TRBJ2-1; a weak D match, TRBD1 (5 bases). The CDR3 loop spans 16 amino acids. Trimming cost V 3 bases and J 2 bases, with 14 bases left between them. The germline gives CDR1 LNHDA, CDR2 SQIVND (reference sequence). The CDR3 spells CASSIYETVTYNEQFF. The CDR3 region has the DNA TGTGCCAGTAGTATTTACGAGACAGTTACCTACAATGAGCAGTTCTTC.

This clonotype has a count of ten or more. V and J are TRBV7-8 and TRBJ2-1; no definite D call. V lost 8 bases, J lost 4 bases, and 9 bases lay in between. Germline CDR1 and CDR2: SGHVS and FQNEAQ. There are 12 residues in the CDR3. CDR3 protein: CASGPRYNEQFF. Here the CDR3 DNA reads TGTGCCAGCGGGCCTCGGTACAATGAGCAGTTCTTC.

Note on this clonotype: One junction end disagrees with the germline gene, perhaps due to a read error. The V gene is TRBV5-1, the J gene TRBJ2-1; 8 nucleotides agree with TRBD1. CDR1 and CDR2 from the germline V gene are SGHRS and YFSETQ. The CDR3 contains 11 residues. CDR3 nucleotide sequence: TGTGCCAGCAGCCCGGACAGGGCTCAGTTCTTC. Translating gives CASSPDRAQFF.

This clonotype was counted many times. The genes are TRBV7-9 and TRBJ2-5; D remains unclear. The V gene lost 5 bases and the J gene lost 5 bases, with 15 bases spanning the gap. The germline gives CDR1 SEHNR, CDR2 FQNEAQ (reference sequence). This CDR3 region has 14 residues. In DNA form, the CDR3 reads TGTGCCAGCAGCACGCCCGGCCGGGTCGAGACCCAGTACTTC. Amino acids: CASSTPGRVETQYF. The entire variable domain, with the rest obtained from reference TRBV7-9 and TRBJ2-5, is as follows: DTGVSQNPRHKITKRGQNVTFRCDPISEHNRLYWYRQTLGQGPEFLTYFQNEAQLEKSRLLSDRFSAERPKGSFSTLEIQRTEQGDSAMYLCASSTPGRVETQYFGPGTRLLVL.

This clonotype was recorded at least ten times. This chain connects TRBV7-2 to TRBJ2-5, with 9 nucleotides matching TRBD1. The length of the CDR3 is 15 residues. With V trimmed by 5 bases and J by 4 bases, 8 bases remained unmatched. CDR1 and CDR2 (germline): SGHTA, FQGNSA. The CDR3 DNA follows: TGTGCCAGCAGCGGGACAGGGAGGTCCCCAGAGACCCAGTACTTC. It yields the protein CASSGTGRSPETQYF.

The sample holds many counts of this clonotype. The J gene is TRBJ2-3, the V gene TRBV7-8; 9 bases align to TRBD1. Germline CDR1 is SGHVS and CDR2 is FQNEAQ. The V segment lost 3 bases and the J segment 3 bases; nucleotides outside the gene matches: 7. This CDR3 comprises 16 residues. CDR3 DNA sequence: TGTGCCAGCAGCTTCCCGGACAGGGGCTTAACAGATACGCAGTATTTT. This codes for CASSFPDRGLTDTQYF. Supplemented by reference TRBV7-8 and TRBJ2-3, the full variable domain reads GAGVSQSPRYKVAKRGQDVALRCDPISGHVSLFWYQQALGQGPEFLTYFQNEAQLDKSGLPSDRFFAERPEGSVSTLKIQRTQQEDSAVYLCASSFPDRGLTDTQYFGPGTRLTVL.

This clonotype came up many times. V is TRBV2 and J is TRBJ2-3, with D perhaps TRBD2 (5 bases). V was clipped by 2 bases and J by 6 bases, with 12 bases between them. This CDR3 is 14 amino acids long. Germline lookup yields CDR1 SNHLY and CDR2 FYNNEI. CDR3 residues: CASSESLAGDTQYF. The CDR3 bases are TGTGCCAGCAGTGAATCCCTAGCCGGGGATACGCAGTATTTT. The full variable domain, in which reference TRBV2 and TRBJ2-3 provide the parts outside the CDR3, is EPEVTQTPSHQVTQMGQEVILRCVPISNHLYFYWYRQILGQKVEFLVSFYNNEISEKSEIFDDQFSVERPDGSNFTLKIRSTKLEDSAMYFCASSESLAGDTQYFGPGTRLTVL.

This rearrangement joins TRBV6-1 to TRBJ1-4, with no clear D. Trimming shortened V by 11 bases and J by 7 bases, and 17 bases separated the two germline ends. Germline CDR1 reads MNHNS; CDR2 reads SASEGT. The CDR3 is 13 amino acids. The CDR3 bases are TGTGCCGTTCTGGGGATAGGCGGTGAAAAACTGTTTTTT. Protein: CAVLGIGGEKLFF.

The chain is built from TRBV3-1 and TRBJ1-1; D unclear. V dropped 2 bases and J dropped 10 bases, with 14 bases sitting between them. Per the germline V gene, CDR1 is LGHDT and CDR2 is YNNKEL (reference sequence). The CDR3 covers 13 residues. CDR3 residues: CASSQTGEGRAFF. The CDR3 region has the DNA TGTGCCAGCAGCCAAACCGGGGAGGGAAGAGCTTTCTTT. The whole variable domain, filled in from reference TRBV3-1 and TRBJ1-1, reads DTAVSQTPKYLVTQMGNDKSIKCEQNLGHDTMYWYKQDSKKFLKIMFSYNNKELIINETVPNRFSPKSPDKAHLNLHINSLELGDSAVYFCASSQTGEGRAFFGQGTRLTVV.

The rearrangement links TRBV6-4 to TRBJ2-3, with TRBD1 identical over 9 bases. The ends lost 6 bases at V and 3 bases at J; junction bases unmatched: 10. Germline V gene data show CDR1 as MRHNA and CDR2 as SNTAGT. This CDR3 contains 16 residues. In nucleotides, the CDR3 is TGTGCCAGCAGATCTAACACAGGGGGCGCGACAGATACGCAGTATTTT. As protein: CASRSNTGGATDTQYF.

This clonotype was detected a few times. A much larger clone differs from this one at a single base, so this may be a read error. The chain uses TRBV12-3 or TRBV12-4 and TRBJ2-5, with a weak D call TRBD2 (6 bases). This CDR3 spans 18 amino acids. In DNA, the CDR3 is TGTGTCAGCAGTTTAGGCCTGGACTATCTAGGGCTGCAAGAGACCCAGTACTTC. It yields the protein CVSSLGLDYLGLQETQYF.

This clonotype came up many times. V and J are TRBV3-1 and TRBJ1-2; no firm D call. Germline-derived CDR1 and CDR2 are LGHDT and YNNKEL (reference sequence). This CDR3 contains 13 residues. V shed 0 bases and J shed 4 bases, with 6 bases lying between them. DNA of the CDR3: TGTGCCAGCAGCCAAGAGGCCGGCTATGGCTACACCTTC. Translating it yields CASSQEAGYGYTF.

At least ten counts were recorded for this clonotype. V is TRBV2 and J is TRBJ2-7; 9 bases fit TRBD2. Germline CDR1 and CDR2: SNHLY and FYNNEI. This CDR3 comprises 14 residues. V trimming: 4 bases; J trimming: 6 bases; junction bases outside the gene matches: 7. The DNA for the CDR3 is TGTGCCAGCAGTGCACCGGGACTAGCCGCCGAGCAGTACTTC. As protein: CASSAPGLAAEQYF.

This clonotype has ten or more counts. The J gene is TRBJ2-5, the V gene TRBV12-3 or TRBV12-4; perhaps TRBD2 as D (7 bases). Trimming left V 6 bases short and J 2 bases short, with 19 bases between. The CDR3 runs 16 residues. CDR3 bases: TGTGCCAGCAGAAGGGCGGGGGCGGTAGGGCAAGAGACCCAGTACTTC. The encoded protein is CASRRAGAVGQETQYF.

This clonotype showed up just a few times. J is TRBJ2-1 and V is TRBV19; D might be TRBD2 (6 bases). Germline CDR1 and CDR2: LNHDA and SQIVND (reference sequence). The CDR3 length is 14 residues. Trimming stripped 1 base from V and 6 bases from J, with 10 bases between. CDR3 in DNA: TGTGCCAGTAGTATAGCGGGGGTGCTCAATGAGCAGTTCTTC. Its protein product is CASSIAGVLNEQFF.